These 14 T cell receptor beta chains were sequenced from one sample in a study of T cell changes during pregnancy in multiple sclerosis. TCRdb keeps only in-frame clones here, not all; method: immunoSEQ multiplex PCR. Of about 45,000 clones in the sample, approximately 90% were seen once. Sequenced input: PBMCs (not recorded whether the cells were cultured). The source of these receptors is a female donor with multiple sclerosis, enrolled in a pregnancy study.

This chain connects TRBV25-1 to TRBJ2-1; D is perhaps TRBD1 (6 bases). CDR3 length: 16 amino acids. Germline V gene lookup returns CDR1 MGHDK and CDR2 SYGVNS. Deletions cut 1 base from V and 5 bases from J, with 15 bases between. The DNA of the CDR3 is TGTGCCAGCAGTGAATGGGGTCCGGGACACCACAATGAGCAGTTCTTC. This gives the protein CASSEWGPGHHNEQFF.

V usage is TRBV6-1 and J usage is TRBJ2-5; D is unresolved. This CDR3 contains 15 residues. Germline V CDR1 and CDR2: MNHNS, SASEGT. The V gene lost 2 bases and the J gene lost 0 bases, with 10 bases spanning the gap. The CDR3 region is CASSEYGRDQETQYF. CDR3 DNA sequence: TGTGCCAGCAGTGAATATGGTAGAGACCAAGAGACCCAGTACTTC.

The J gene is TRBJ2-7, the V gene TRBV10-3, with 15 bases that match TRBD2. Germline CDR1 ENHRY, CDR2 SYGVKD. V lost 3 bases to trimming and J lost 3 bases; unmatched junction nucleotides: 9. CDR3 size: 18 residues. This CDR3 is CAISDQRGLAGGLYEQYF. The CDR3 DNA sequence: TGTGCCATCAGTGATCAGAGGGGACTAGCGGGAGGACTCTACGAGCAGTACTTC.

DNA of the CDR3: TGCGCCAGCAGCTTGTTAGGGGGCGTCGGGGATGAAAAACTGTTTTTT. Its translation: CASSLLGGVGDEKLFF. V and J are TRBV5-1 and TRBJ1-4; 7 positions match TRBD1. With 1 base clipped from V and 6 bases from J, the junction kept 9 bases outside the gene matches. The CDR3 loop spans 16 amino acids. Germline V gene lookup returns CDR1 SGHRS and CDR2 YFSETQ.

This clone came up once. V and J are TRBV28 and TRBJ2-7; tentatively, D is TRBD1 or TRBD2 (5 bases each). V shed 3 bases and J shed 4 bases, with 19 bases lying between them. The CDR3 sequence is 16 residues long. In germline, CDR1 is MDHEN, CDR2 SYDVKM. The CDR3 loop reads CASSLGPEEELYEQYF. DNA for the CDR3: TGTGCCAGCAGTTTGGGGCCCGAGGAGGAGCTGTACGAGCAGTACTTC.

The chain uses TRBV7-2 and TRBJ1-2; TRBD1 aligns across 7 bases. In germline, CDR1 is SGHTA, CDR2 FQGNSA. The CDR3 contains 14 residues. V shed 1 base and J 5 bases; nucleotides not matched to a gene: 4. CDR3 residues: CASSLESRGYGYTF. CDR3 nucleotide sequence: TGTGCCAGCAGCTTAGAATCCAGGGGGTATGGCTACACCTTC.

V usage is TRBV7-7 and J usage is TRBJ2-3; D uncertain. The CDR3 extends over 14 amino acids. Germline loops: CDR1 SSHAT, CDR2 FNYEAQ (reference sequence). Trimming shortened V by 1 base and J by 2 bases, and 7 bases separated the two germline ends. CDR3 sequence (DNA): TGTGCCAGCAGCTTAGTAGCTAACACAGATACGCAGTATTTT. Protein product: CASSLVANTDTQYF.

The chain links TRBV6-5 to TRBJ1-1, with no clear D. Germline lookup yields CDR1 MNHEY and CDR2 SVGAGI. The V gene lost 1 base and the J gene lost 5 bases, with 5 bases spanning the gap. The CDR3 covers 12 residues. This CDR3 reads CASSYCTTEAFF. The CDR3 nucleotides are TGTGCCAGCAGTTACTGCACTACTGAAGCTTTCTTT.

The chain links TRBV15 to TRBJ1-5; TRBD1 matches 8 bases. CDR1 is LNHNV, CDR2 YYDKDF, per germline (reference sequence). V shed 3 bases, J shed 0 bases, and the junction held 7 bases outside the gene matches. This CDR3 spans 17 amino acids. CDR3 sequence reads: CATSRSRDRNSNQPQHF. CDR3 DNA sequence: TGTGCCACCAGCAGGTCCCGGGACAGGAATAGCAATCAGCCCCAGCATTTT.

This sequence joins TRBV7-2 and TRBJ2-1; 12 bases align to TRBD2. CDR1 is SGHTA and CDR2 is FQGNSA in the germline V gene. The J segment lost 8 bases and the V segment lost 4 bases, leaving 6 bases of the junction unmatched. The CDR3 length is 15 residues. CDR3 sequence reads: CASSSSGRAMDEQFF. The CDR3 DNA reads TGTGCCAGCAGCTCTAGCGGGAGGGCCATGGATGAGCAGTTCTTC.

The J gene is TRBJ2-3, the V gene TRBV7-8; 11 nucleotides match TRBD2. The CDR3 consists of 18 residues. V dropped 2 bases and J dropped 1; count of bases not matched to a gene: 8. CDR1 and CDR2 from the germline V gene are SGHVS and FQNEAQ. The CDR3 DNA reads as TGTGCCAGCAGCTTATTAGCGGGAGGGCCGAGTGGCACAGATACGCAGTATTTT. This codes for CASSLLAGGPSGTDTQYF. Using reference TRBV7-8 and TRBJ2-3 for the parts outside the CDR3, the full variable domain is GAGVSQSPRYKVAKRGQDVALRCDPISGHVSLFWYQQALGQGPEFLTYFQNEAQLDKSGLPSDRFFAERPEGSVSTLKIQRTQQEDSAVYLCASSLLAGGPSGTDTQYFGPGTRLTVL.

The chain joins TRBV5-1 to TRBJ1-1; 8 bases agree with TRBD1. J lost 2 bases, V lost 5 bases, and 5 bases had no gene match. The germline gives CDR1 SGHRS, CDR2 YFSETQ. CDR3 length: 14 residues. DNA for the CDR3: TGCGCCAGCAGGCCCGGACAGGGAAACACTGAAGCTTTCTTT. Amino acids: CASRPGQGNTEAFF.

V gene TRBV27 combines with J gene TRBJ1-5, with D hard to call. V lost 3 bases and J lost 0, with 6 bases in between. From germline, CDR1 is MNHEY and CDR2 SMNVEV (reference sequence). CDR3 length: 14 amino acids. The DNA for the CDR3 is TGTGCCAGCAGTTTGCTTAGTAGCAATCAGCCCCAGCATTTT. Protein product: CASSLLSSNQPQHF.

J is TRBJ2-1 and V is TRBV19; D is unclear. Trimming stripped 8 bases from V and 7 bases from J, with 9 bases between. The CDR3 is 11 amino acids. CDR1 is LNHDA and CDR2 is SQIVND in the germline V gene (reference sequence). The CDR3 is CASAYQNEQFF. DNA for the CDR3: TGTGCCAGTGCTTACCAAAATGAGCAGTTCTTC. Complete variable domain (other parts from reference TRBV19 and TRBJ2-1): DGGITQSPKYLFRKEGQNVTLSCEQNLNHDAMYWYRQDPGQGLRLIYYSQIVNDFQKGDIAEGYSVSREKKESFPLTVTSAQKNPTAFYLCASAYQNEQFFGPGTRLTVL.